The clone carrying this T cell receptor (beta chain) came up a few times. The V and J ends lost 6 bases and 4 bases, in that order; junction bases with no gene match: 5. Germline CDR1 is MGHRA and CDR2 is YSYEKL. There are 13 residues in the CDR3. The TCR beta CDR3 regions underwent amplification from RNA transcripts. In the first round, RT-PCR was carried out with HTBI primers, and a multiplex PCR formed the second round. TCRdb fed the multiplex PCR reads into MiXCR, producing one record per CDR3 protein. Here the sample spans roughly 1.1 million distinct CDR3 sequences, roughly two fifths being singletons. A diagnosis was made from clinical symptoms together with serum thyroxine, TRAb, thyroid ultrasound and orbital computed tomography. This specimen belongs to a study of Graves' ophthalmopathy and Graves' hyperthyroidism.

The V gene is TRBV4-1, the J gene TRBJ1-2; 7 positions match TRBD1. The TCR originated in an adult man with Graves' hyperthyroidism. Material: peripheral blood or thyroid tissue (not recorded which). The CDR3 region has the DNA TGCGCCAGCAGTAACAGGGGCGTCTATGGCTACACCTTC. Protein product: CASSNRGVYGYTF.